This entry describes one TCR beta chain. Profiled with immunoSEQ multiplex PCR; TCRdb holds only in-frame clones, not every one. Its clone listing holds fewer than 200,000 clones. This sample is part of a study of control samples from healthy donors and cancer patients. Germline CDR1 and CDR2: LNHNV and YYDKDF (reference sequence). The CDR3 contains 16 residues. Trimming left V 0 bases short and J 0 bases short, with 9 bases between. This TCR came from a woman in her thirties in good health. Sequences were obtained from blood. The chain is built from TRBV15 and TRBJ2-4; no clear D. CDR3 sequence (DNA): TGTGCCACCAGCAGAGATCGTAGATTAGCCAAAAACATTCAGTACTTC. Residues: CATSRDRRLAKNIQYF.